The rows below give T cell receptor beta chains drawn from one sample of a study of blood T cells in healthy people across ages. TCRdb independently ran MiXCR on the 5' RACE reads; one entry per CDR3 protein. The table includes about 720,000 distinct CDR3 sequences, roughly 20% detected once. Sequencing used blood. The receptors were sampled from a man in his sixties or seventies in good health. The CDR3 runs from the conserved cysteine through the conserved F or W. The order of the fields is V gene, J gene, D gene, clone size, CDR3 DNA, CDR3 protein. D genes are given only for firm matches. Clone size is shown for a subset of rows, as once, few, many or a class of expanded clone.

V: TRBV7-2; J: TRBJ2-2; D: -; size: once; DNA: TGTGCCAGCAGGGAAACAGGAACTCCACTTTCCGGGGAGCTGTTTTTT; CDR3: CASRETGTPLSGELFF
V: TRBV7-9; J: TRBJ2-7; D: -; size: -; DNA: TGTGCCAGCAGCTCTAATCGGGGGCGGGAGCAGTACTTC; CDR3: CASSSNRGREQYF
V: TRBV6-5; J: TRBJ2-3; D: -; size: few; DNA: TGTGCCAGCACCCCCGACTCCAGCACAGATACGCAGTATTTT; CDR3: CASTPDSSTDTQYF
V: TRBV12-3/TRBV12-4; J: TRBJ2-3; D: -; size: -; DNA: TGTGCCAGCAGTTTGAACGCAGATACGCAGTATTTT; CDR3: CASSLNADTQYF
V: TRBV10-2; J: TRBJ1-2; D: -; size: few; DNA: TGCGCCAGTGGGGGCGTAGTGACCTATGGCTACACCTTC; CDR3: CASGGVVTYGYTF
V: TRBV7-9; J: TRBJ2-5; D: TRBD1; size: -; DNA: TGTGCCAGCACCGGTAGGGGGCCAGAGACCCAGTACTTC; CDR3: CASTGRGPETQYF
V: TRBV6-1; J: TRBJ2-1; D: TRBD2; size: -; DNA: TGTGCCAGTCGCCGGACTAGCGCATCAAATGAGCAGTTCTTC; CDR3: CASRRTSASNEQFF
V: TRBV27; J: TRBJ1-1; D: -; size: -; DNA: TGTGCCAGCAGTTTCAAGGTTGAGACTGAAGCTTTCTTT; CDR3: CASSFKVETEAFF
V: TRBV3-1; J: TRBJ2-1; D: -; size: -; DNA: TGTGCCAGCAGCCACTTGGGGGCTAATGAGCAGTTCTTC; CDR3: CASSHLGANEQFF
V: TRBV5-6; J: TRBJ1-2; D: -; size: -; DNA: TGTGCCAGCAGTCCAAACAGAATACTATATGGCTACACCTTC; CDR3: CASSPNRILYGYTF
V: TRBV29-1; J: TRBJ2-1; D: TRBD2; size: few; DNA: TGCAGCGTTTCGGGACTAGCGGGCCCTCTCTCCTACAATGAGCAGTTCTTC; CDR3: CSVSGLAGPLSYNEQFF
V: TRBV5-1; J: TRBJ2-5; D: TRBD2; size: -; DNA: TGCGCCAGCAGCAGATCCGGGACTAGGCTCCAAGAGACCCAGTACTTC; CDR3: CASSRSGTRLQETQYF
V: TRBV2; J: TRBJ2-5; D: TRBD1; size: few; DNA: TGTGCCGACAGGGGGGCGGGCCGACTATCTCAAGAGACCCAGTACTTC; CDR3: CADRGAGRLSQETQYF
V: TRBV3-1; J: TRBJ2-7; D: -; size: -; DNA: TGTGCCAGCAGCCAAGGGGGTATTTACTCCTACGAGCAGTACTTC; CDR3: CASSQGGIYSYEQYF
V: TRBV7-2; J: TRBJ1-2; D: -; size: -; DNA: TGTGCCAGCAGCAAAGACCCAAACTATGGCTACACCTTC; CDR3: CASSKDPNYGYTF
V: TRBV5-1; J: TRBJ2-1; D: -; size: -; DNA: TGCGCCAGCAGCTTGTCTGGGGTTGTTGAGCAGTTCTTC; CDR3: CASSLSGVVEQFF
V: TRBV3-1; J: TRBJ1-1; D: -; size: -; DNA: TGTGCCAGCAGCCCCGAAGGGTCTTACACTGAAGCTTTCTTT; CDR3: CASSPEGSYTEAFF
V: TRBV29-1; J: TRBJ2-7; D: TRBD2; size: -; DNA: TGCAGCGGACTAGCGGCCTACCAGCAGTACTTC; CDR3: CSGLAAYQQYF
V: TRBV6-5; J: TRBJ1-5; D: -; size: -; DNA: TGTGCCAGCAGTTACTCGACTGTCGCGCCAGGAGGTTTGCCCCAGCATTTT; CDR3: CASSYSTVAPGGLPQHF
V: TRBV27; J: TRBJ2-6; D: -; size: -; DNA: TGTGCCAGCAGTCCCCGGGCCTCTGGGGCCAACGTCCTGACTTTC; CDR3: CASSPRASGANVLTF
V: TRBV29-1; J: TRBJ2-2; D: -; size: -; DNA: TGCAGCGTTACCGGACTCAGTCCCACCGGGGAGCTGTTTTTT; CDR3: CSVTGLSPTGELFF
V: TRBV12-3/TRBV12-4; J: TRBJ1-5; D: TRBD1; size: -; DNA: TGTGCCAGCAGTTTAGGTAGGGGGCGAGGCAATCAGCCCCAGCATTTT; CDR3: CASSLGRGRGNQPQHF
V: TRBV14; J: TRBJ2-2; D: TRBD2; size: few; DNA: TGTGCCAGCAGCTCCCTGCCGGGACTAGCTAACACCGGGGAGCTGTTTTTT; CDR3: CASSSLPGLANTGELFF
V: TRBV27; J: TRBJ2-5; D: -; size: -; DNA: TGTGCCAGCAGTTTATGGTCCCCGTCTTCGGCCTCGCTCGAGACCCAGTACTTC; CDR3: CASSLWSPSSASLETQYF
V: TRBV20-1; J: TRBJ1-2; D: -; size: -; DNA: TGCAGTGCTACCACAGGAAACCTTTATGGCTACACCTTC; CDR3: CSATTGNLYGYTF
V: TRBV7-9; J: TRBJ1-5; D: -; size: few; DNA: TGTGCCAGCAGCGACACGCTTGGGGGCAATCAGCCCCAGCATTTT; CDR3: CASSDTLGGNQPQHF
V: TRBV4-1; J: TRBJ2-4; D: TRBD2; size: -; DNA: TGCACCAGCAGCCAAGAACCTGGGGACTACAAAAACATTCAGTACTTC; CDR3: CTSSQEPGDYKNIQYF
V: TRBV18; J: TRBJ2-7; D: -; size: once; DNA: TGTGCCAGCTCACCGGCCAGGGACAACAACTACGAGCAGTACTTC; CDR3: CASSPARDNNYEQYF
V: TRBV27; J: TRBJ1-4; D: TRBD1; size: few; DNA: TGTGCCAGCAGAGGGACAGGGGTTTCTAATGAAAAACTGTTTTTT; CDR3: CASRGTGVSNEKLFF
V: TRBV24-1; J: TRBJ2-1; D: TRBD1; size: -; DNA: TGTGCCACCAGTGACGCTACCGCGGGACAGGGTTACAATGAGCAGTTCTTC; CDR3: CATSDATAGQGYNEQFF
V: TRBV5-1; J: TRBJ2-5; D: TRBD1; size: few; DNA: TGCGCCAGCAGCCCCCAGGGGGATGTTGAGACCCAGTACTTC; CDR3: CASSPQGDVETQYF
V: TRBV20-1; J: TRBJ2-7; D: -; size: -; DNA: TGCAGTGCTAGAGACCATGGCTCCTACGAGCAGTACTTC; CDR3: CSARDHGSYEQYF
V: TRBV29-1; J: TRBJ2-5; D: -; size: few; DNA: TGCAGCGGGCGACTCGGAAATAGGGAGACCCAGTACTTC; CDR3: CSGRLGNRETQYF
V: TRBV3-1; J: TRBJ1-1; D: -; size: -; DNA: TGTGCCAGCAGCCTTCACCGGGAGAACACTGAAGCTTTCTTT; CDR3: CASSLHRENTEAFF
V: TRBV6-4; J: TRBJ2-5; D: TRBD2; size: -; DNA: TGTGCCAGCAGTGTCGAGGGAGGGGAGACCCAGTACTTC; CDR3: CASSVEGGETQYF
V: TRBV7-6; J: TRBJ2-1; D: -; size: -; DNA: TGTGCCAGCAGCTCCCTCGGAGGGAATGAGCAGTTCTTC; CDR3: CASSSLGGNEQFF
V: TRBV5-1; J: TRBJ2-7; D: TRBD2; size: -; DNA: TGCGCCAGCAGCTTGGGTCGGGAGGATCTTGAGTACTTC; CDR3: CASSLGREDLEYF
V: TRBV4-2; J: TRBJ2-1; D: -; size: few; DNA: TGTGCCAGCAGCCAAGATCTGGCGGGCCTTAATGAGCAGTTCTTC; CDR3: CASSQDLAGLNEQFF
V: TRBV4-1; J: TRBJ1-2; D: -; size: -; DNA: TGCGCCAGCAGCTGGGGACAAACGGCTAACTATGGCTACACCTTC; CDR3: CASSWGQTANYGYTF
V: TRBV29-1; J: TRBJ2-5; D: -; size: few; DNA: TGCAGCGTTGGGGCATCGGGGACCCAGTACTTC; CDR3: CSVGASGTQYF
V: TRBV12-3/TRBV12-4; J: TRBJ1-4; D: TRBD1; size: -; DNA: TGTGCCAGCAGTTTTGGGACAGGGGCTGAAAAACTGTTTTTT; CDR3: CASSFGTGAEKLFF
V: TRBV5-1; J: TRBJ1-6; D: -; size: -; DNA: TGCGCCAGCAGCTTGGGCCGGGCAGGCGATACACCCCTCCACTTT; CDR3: CASSLGRAGDTPLHF
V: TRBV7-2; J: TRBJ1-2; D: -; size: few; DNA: TGTGCCAGCAGCTTAGCCGGGGAATTCTATGGCTACACCTTC; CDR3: CASSLAGEFYGYTF
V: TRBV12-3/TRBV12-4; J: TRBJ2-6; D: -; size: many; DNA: TGTGCCAGCAGCACCCCCCAGGGTTGGGCCAACGTCCTGACTTTC; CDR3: CASSTPQGWANVLTF
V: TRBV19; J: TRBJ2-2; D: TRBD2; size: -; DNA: TGTGCCAGTAGTACCCATGGGGAGGGCCTATGGGAGCTGTTTTTT; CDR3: CASSTHGEGLWELFF
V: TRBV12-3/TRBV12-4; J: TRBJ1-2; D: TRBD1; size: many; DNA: TGCGCCAGCAGCTCCCCGGGACAGAACTATGGCTACACCTTC; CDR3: CASSSPGQNYGYTF
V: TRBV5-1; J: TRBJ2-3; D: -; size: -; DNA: TGCGCCAGCAGCTCTCTTACCCGACGGGATACGCAGTATTTT; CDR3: CASSSLTRRDTQYF
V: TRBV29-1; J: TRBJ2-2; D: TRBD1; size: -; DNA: TGCAGCGCCTTACGGAAGGACAGGGGTCCCACCGGGGAGCTGTTTTTT; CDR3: CSALRKDRGPTGELFF
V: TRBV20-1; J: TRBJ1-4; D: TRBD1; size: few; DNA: TGCAGTGCCCGGGGGGGACAGGATGCAACTAATGAAAAACTGTTTTTT; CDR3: CSARGGQDATNEKLFF
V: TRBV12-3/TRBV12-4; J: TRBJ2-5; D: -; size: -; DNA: TGTGCCAGCAGTTCATCGGGTAATGGGGAGACCCAGTACTTC; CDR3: CASSSSGNGETQYF
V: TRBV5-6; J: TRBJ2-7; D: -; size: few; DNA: TGTGCCAGCAGCTTCTTAGGTGGACATTGGGACGACGAGCAGTACTTC; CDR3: CASSFLGGHWDDEQYF